The present T cell receptor beta chain was sequenced within a study of neurological immune-mediated disorders. A 10-nucleotide random UMI tagged transcripts in template-switch 5'RACE cDNA synthesis. TCRdb processed the 5' RACE reads anew with MiXCR; each CDR3 protein has one entry. This repertoire shows tens of thousands of distinct CDR3 sequences, approximately 10% found once; its top ten account for roughly 1.8%. This clonotype was found a few times. CDR1 MNHEY and CDR2 SVGAGI come from the germline V gene. Between the trimmed V and J ends, which lost 2 bases and 0 bases, there was a span of 12 bases. The CDR3 sequence is 16 residues long.

This sequence was found in a man aged 35 to 55 in good health. This chain links TRBV6-5 with TRBJ2-3; D might be TRBD2 (6 bases). Input material: PBMCs. CDR3 in DNA: TGTGCCAGCAGTTACGATAGCGGCTCTAGCACAGATACGCAGTATTTT. Amino acid sequence: CASSYDSGSSTDTQYF.